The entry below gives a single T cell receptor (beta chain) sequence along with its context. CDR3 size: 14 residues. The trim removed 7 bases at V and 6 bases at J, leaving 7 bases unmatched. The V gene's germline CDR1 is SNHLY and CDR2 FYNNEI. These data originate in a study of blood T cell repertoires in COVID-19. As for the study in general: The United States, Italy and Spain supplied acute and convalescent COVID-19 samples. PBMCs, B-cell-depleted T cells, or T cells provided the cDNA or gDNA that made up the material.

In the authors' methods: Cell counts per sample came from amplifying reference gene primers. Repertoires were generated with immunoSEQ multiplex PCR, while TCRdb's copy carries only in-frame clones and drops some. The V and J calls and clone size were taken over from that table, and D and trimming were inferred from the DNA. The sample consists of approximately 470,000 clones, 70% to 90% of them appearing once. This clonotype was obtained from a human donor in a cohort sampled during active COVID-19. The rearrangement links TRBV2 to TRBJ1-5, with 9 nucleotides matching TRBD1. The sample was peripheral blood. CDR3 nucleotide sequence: TGTGCCAGCACCCCGGGACAGGGTGGTCAGCCCCAGCATTTT. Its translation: CASTPGQGGQPQHF.